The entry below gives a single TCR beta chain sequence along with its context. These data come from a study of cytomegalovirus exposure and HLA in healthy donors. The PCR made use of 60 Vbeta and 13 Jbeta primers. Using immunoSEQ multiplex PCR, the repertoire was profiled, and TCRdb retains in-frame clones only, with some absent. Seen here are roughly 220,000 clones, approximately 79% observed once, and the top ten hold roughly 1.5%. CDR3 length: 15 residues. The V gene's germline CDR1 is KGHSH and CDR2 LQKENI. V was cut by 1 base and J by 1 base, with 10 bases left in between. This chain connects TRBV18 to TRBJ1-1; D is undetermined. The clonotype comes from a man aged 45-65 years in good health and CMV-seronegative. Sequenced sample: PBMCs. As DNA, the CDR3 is TGTGCCAGCTCACCACAGGACTTGTCGAACACTGAAGCTTTCTTT. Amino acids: CASSPQDLSNTEAFF.